Shown below are 2 T cell receptor beta chains from a single sample sequenced in a study of blood T cell repertoires in COVID-19. Method: immunoSEQ multiplex PCR; TCRdb's copy keeps in-frame clones and lacks some. The sample consists of tens of thousands of clones, about 81% of them appearing once. The sample comprised peripheral blood. These receptors all come from a man older than 75 with acute or convalescent COVID-19.

The chain couples TRBV5-1 to TRBJ2-1, with 10 positions matching TRBD1. The CDR3 extends over 14 amino acids. The ends lost 4 bases at V and 9 bases at J; junction bases unmatched: 7. The V gene's germline CDR1 is SGHRS and CDR2 YFSETQ. CDR3 DNA: TGCGCCAGCAGCACCCGGGACAGGGGACCTGAGCAGTTCTTC. Translation gives CASSTRDRGPEQFF.

The gene calls are TRBV19 and TRBJ1-4; possibly TRBD1 for D (6 bases). CDR1 and CDR2 (germline): LNHDA, SQIVND (reference sequence). This CDR3 is built from 13 residues. With 11 bases removed from V and 9 bases from J, the gap between germline ends came to 19 bases. CDR3 region: CAFLQGGVKKLFF. The CDR3 coding sequence is TGTGCCTTCCTACAAGGGGGTGTGAAAAAACTGTTTTTT.